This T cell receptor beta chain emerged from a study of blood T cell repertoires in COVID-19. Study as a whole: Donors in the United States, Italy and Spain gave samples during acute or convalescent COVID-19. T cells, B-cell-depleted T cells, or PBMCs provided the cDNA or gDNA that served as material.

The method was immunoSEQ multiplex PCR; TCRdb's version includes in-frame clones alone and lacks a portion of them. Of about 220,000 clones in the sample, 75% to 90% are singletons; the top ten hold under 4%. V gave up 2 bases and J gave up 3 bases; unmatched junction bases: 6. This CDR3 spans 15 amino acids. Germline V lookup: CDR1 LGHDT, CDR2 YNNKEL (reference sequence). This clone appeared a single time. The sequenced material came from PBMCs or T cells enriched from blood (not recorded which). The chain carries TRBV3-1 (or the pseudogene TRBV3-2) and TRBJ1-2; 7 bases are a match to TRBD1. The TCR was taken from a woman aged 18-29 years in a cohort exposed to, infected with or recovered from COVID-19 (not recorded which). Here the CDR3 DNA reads TGTGCCAGCAGCCAAACGCCCGGGACAGACTATGGCTACACCTTC. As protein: CASSQTPGTDYGYTF.